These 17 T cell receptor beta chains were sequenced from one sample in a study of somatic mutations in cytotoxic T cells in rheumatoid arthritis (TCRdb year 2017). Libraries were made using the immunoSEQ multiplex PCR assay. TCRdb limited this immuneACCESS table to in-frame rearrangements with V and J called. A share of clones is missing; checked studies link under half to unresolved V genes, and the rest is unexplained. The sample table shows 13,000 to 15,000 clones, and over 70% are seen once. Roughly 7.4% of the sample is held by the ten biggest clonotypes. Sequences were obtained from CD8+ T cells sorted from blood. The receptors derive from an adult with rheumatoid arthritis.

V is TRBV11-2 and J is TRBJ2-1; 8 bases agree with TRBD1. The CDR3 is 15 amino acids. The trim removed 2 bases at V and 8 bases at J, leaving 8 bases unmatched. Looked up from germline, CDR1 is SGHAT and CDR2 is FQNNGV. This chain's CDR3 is CASSLPGQGMHEQFF. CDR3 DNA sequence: TGTGCCAGCAGCTTACCAGGACAGGGTATGCATGAGCAGTTCTTC.

CDR3 sequence reads: CATSRQGRPADTQYF. CDR3 DNA: TGTGCCACCAGCAGACAGGGTCGGCCAGCAGATACGCAGTATTTT. The chain uses TRBV15 and TRBJ2-3, with D possibly matching TRBD1 (5 bases). V lost 2 bases and J lost 4, with 13 bases in between. CDR3 length: 15 amino acids. Germline V lookup: CDR1 LNHNV, CDR2 YYDKDF (reference sequence).

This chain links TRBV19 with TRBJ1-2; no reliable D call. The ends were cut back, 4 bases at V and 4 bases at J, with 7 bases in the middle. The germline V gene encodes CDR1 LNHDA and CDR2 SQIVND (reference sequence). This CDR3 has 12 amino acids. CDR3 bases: TGTGCCAGTAGTACAGGCGGCTATGGCTACACCTTC. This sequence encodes CASSTGGYGYTF.

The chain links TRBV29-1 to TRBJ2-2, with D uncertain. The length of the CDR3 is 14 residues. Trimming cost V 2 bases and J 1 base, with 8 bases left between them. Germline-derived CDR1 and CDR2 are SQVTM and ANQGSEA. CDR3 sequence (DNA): TGCAGCGTTGAAAACTACCTGAACACCGGGGAGCTGTTTTTT. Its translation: CSVENYLNTGELFF.

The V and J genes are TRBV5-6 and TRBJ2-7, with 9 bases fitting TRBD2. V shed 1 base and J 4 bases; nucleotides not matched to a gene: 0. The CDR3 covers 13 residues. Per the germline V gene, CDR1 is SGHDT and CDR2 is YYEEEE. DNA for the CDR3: TGTGCCAGCAGCTTGACTAGCGGGTACGAGCAGTACTTC. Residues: CASSLTSGYEQYF. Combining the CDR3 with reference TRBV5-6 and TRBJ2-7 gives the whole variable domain DAGVTQSPTHLIKTRGQQVTLRCSPKSGHDTVSWYQQALGQGPQFIFQYYEEEERQRGNFPDRFSGHQFPNYSSELNVNALLLGDSALYLCASSLTSGYEQYFGPGTRLTVT.

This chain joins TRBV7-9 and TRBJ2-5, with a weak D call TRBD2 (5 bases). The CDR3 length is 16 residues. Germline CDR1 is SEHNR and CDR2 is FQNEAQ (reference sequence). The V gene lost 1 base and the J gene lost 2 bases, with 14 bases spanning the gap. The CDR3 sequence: CASSLGGNRAQETQYF. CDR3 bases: TGTGCCAGCAGCTTAGGAGGGAACAGAGCTCAAGAGACCCAGTACTTC. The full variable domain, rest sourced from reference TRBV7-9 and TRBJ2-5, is DTGVSQNPRHKITKRGQNVTFRCDPISEHNRLYWYRQTLGQGPEFLTYFQNEAQLEKSRLLSDRFSAERPKGSFSTLEIQRTEQGDSAMYLCASSLGGNRAQETQYFGPGTRLLVL.

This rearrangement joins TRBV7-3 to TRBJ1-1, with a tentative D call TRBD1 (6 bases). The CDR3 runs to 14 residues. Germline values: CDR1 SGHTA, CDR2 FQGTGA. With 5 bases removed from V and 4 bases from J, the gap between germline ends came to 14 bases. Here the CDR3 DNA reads TGTGCCAGCAGCCATTTAGGAGGGGGCACTGAAGCTTTCTTT. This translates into CASSHLGGGTEAFF.

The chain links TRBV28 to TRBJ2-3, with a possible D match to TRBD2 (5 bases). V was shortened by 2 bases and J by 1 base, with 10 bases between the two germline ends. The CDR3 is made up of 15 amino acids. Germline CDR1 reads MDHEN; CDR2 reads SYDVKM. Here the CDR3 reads CASSLGGRGTDTQYF. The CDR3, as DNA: TGTGCCAGCAGTTTAGGAGGTCGCGGCACAGATACGCAGTATTTT. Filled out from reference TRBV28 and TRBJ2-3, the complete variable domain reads DVKVTQSSRYLVKRTGEKVFLECVQDMDHENMFWYRQDPGLGLRLIYFSYDVKMKEKGDIPEGYSVSREKKERFSLILESASTNQTSMYLCASSLGGRGTDTQYFGPGTRLTVL.

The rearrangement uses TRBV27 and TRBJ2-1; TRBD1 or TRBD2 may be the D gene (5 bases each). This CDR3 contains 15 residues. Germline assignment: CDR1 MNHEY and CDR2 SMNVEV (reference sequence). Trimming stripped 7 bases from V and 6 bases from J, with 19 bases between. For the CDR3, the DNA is TGTGCCAGCACCCCTATGTACGGGGCGGGCAATGAGCAGTTCTTC. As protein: CASTPMYGAGNEQFF.

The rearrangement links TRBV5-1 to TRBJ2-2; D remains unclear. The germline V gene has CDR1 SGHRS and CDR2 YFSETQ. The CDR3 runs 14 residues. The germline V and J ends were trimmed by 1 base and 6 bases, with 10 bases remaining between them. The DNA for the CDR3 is TGCGCCAGCAGCTTGTTCGGGTCCGCCGGGGAGCTGTTTTTT. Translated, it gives CASSLFGSAGELFF. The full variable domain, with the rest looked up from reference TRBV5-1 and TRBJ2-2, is KAGVTQTPRYLIKTRGQQVTLSCSPISGHRSVSWYQQTPGQGLQFLFEYFSETQRNKGNFPGRFSGRQFSNSRSEMNVSTLELGDSALYLCASSLFGSAGELFFGEGSRLTVL.

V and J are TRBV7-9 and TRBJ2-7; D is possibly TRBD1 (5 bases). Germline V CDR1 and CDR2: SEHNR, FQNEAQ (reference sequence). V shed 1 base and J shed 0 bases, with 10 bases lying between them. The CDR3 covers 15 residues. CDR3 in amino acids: CASSLGQSYSYEQYF. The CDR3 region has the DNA TGTGCCAGCAGCTTAGGACAGTCCTACTCCTACGAGCAGTACTTC.

In DNA form, the CDR3 reads TGTGCCAGTAGTATATACCCAGGCTACGAGCAGTACTTC. It codes for CASSIYPGYEQYF. The rearrangement links TRBV19 to TRBJ2-7; D call uncertain. Germline V gene sequence: CDR1 LNHDA, CDR2 SQIVND (reference sequence). The CDR3 has 13 residues. The V end was cut by 2 bases, the J end by 3 bases, with 8 bases between. Full variable domain (outside the CDR3, taken from reference TRBV19 and TRBJ2-7): DGGITQSPKYLFRKEGQNVTLSCEQNLNHDAMYWYRQDPGQGLRLIYYSQIVNDFQKGDIAEGYSVSREKKESFPLTVTSAQKNPTAFYLCASSIYPGYEQYFGPGTRLTVT.

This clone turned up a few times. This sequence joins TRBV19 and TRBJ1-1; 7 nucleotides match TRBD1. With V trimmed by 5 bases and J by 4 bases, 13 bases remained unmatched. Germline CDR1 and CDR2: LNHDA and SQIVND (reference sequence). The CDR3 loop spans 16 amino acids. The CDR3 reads CASSLRQGFWGTEAFF. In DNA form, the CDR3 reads TGTGCCAGTAGTCTTCGACAGGGTTTTTGGGGCACTGAAGCTTTCTTT.

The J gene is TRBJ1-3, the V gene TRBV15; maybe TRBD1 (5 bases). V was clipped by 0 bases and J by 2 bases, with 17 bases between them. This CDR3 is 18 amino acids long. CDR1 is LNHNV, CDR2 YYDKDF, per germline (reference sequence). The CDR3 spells CATSRDLSIRGPGNTIYF. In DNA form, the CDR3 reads TGTGCCACCAGCAGAGATCTCTCCATAAGGGGCCCTGGAAACACCATATATTTT.

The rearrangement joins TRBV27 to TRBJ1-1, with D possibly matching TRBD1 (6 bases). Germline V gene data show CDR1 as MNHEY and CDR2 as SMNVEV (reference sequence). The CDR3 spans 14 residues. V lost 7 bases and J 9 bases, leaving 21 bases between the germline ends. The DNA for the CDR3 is TGTGCCAGCACTGGGACTTTAGGGGGTACTAAAGCTTTCTTT. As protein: CASTGTLGGTKAFF.

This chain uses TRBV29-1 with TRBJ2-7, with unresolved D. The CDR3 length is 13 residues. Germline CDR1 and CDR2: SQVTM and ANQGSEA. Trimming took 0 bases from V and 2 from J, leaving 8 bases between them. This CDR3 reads CSVEEGQTYEQYF. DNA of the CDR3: TGCAGCGTTGAAGAAGGGCAGACCTACGAGCAGTACTTC.

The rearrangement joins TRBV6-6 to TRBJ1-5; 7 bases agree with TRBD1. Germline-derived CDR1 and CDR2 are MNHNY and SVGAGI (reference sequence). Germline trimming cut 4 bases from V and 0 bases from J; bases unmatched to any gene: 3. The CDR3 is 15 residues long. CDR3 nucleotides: TGTGCCAGCAGTTCAGGGGGATTTAGCAATCAGCCCCAGCATTTT. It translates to CASSSGGFSNQPQHF.